The rows below give T cell receptor beta chains drawn from one sample of a study of CD8+CD57+ T cells in acquired aplastic anemia. TCRdb ran MiXCR on the reads and lists one entry per CDR3 protein. The sample consists of around 50,000 distinct CDR3 sequences, roughly 69% of them appearing once. The sequenced material came from sorted CD4+, CD8+, or CD8+CD57+ T cells (not recorded which) from PBMCs. The source is a human donor in good health, serving as a control. Both conserved end residues are part of each CDR3. D genes are given only for firm matches. Clone size is shown for a subset of rows, as once, few, many or a class of expanded clone.

CASSVGGADTQYF	TGTGCCAGCAGTGTTGGAGGGGCAGATACGCAGTATTTT	NA	TRBJ2-3	TRBV7-9	NA
CASSRDPRAYEQYF	TGCGCCAGCAGCCGTGACCCCCGAGCCTACGAGCAGTACTTC	NA	TRBJ2-7	TRBV5-1	medium-sized
CASSPRQGGGETQYF	TGTGCCAGCAGTCCCCGGCAGGGAGGGGGAGAGACCCAGTACTTC	NA	TRBJ2-5	TRBV12-3/TRBV12-4	NA
CATSDLTGMSGYTF	TGTGCCACCAGTGATTTGACAGGGATGAGTGGCTACACCTTC	NA	TRBJ1-2	TRBV24-1	NA
CASSSDRVLYEQYF	TGCGCCAGCAGCTCGGACAGGGTGCTCTACGAGCAGTACTTC	TRBD1	TRBJ2-7	TRBV5-1	NA
CASSEYTSLGYGYTF	TGTGCCAGCAGTGAATATACCTCTCTCGGCTATGGCTACACCTTC	NA	TRBJ1-2	TRBV25-1	NA
CAISDGQGTEQYF	TGTGCCATCAGCGACGGACAGGGGACCGAGCAGTACTTC	TRBD1	TRBJ2-7	TRBV10-3	NA
CASSSLPPGTGAYNEQFF	TGTGCCAGCAGCTCGCTGCCTCCCGGGACAGGGGCTTACAATGAGCAGTTCTTC	TRBD1	TRBJ2-1	TRBV7-6	many
CASNLYSNQPQHF	TGTGCCAGCAACCTTTATAGCAATCAGCCCCAGCATTTT	NA	TRBJ1-5	TRBV2	NA
CASSLAGKTPNSPLHF	TGTGCTAGCAGCTTGGCCGGGAAGACACCTAATTCACCCCTCCACTTT	NA	TRBJ1-6	TRBV7-7	NA
CASSLVAAGELFF	TGTGCCAGCAGCTTAGTCGCGGCCGGGGAGCTGTTTTTT	NA	TRBJ2-2	TRBV7-9	NA
CASTQMGSNQPQHF	TGTGCCAGTACCCAGATGGGAAGCAATCAGCCCCAGCATTTT	NA	TRBJ1-5	TRBV19	NA
CSATAQLSYEQYF	TGCAGCGCAACTGCACAGCTTTCCTACGAGCAGTACTTC	NA	TRBJ2-7	TRBV29-1	few
CASRIVIGWTNSPLHF	TGCGCCAGCAGAATAGTAATCGGTTGGACGAATTCACCCCTCCACTTT	NA	TRBJ1-6	TRBV10-1	NA
CASSNRGNEQFF	TGTGCCAGTAGTAACAGGGGTAATGAGCAGTTCTTC	TRBD1	TRBJ2-1	TRBV19	NA
CASSSARGGEAFF	TGTGCCAGCAGCTCTGCTCGGGGCGGCGAAGCTTTCTTT	NA	TRBJ1-1	TRBV7-1	once
CASSIYPGKGEQYF	TGTGCCAGTAGTATATATCCAGGGAAAGGAGAGCAGTACTTC	NA	TRBJ2-7	TRBV19	NA
CASSESSQVGQFF	TGTGCCAGCAGTGAATCGAGTCAGGTCGGGCAGTTCTTC	NA	TRBJ2-1	TRBV2	NA
CASSYQLNTEAFF	TGTGCCAGCAGCTACCAGTTGAACACTGAAGCTTTCTTT	NA	TRBJ1-1	TRBV7-3	NA
CASTKGDGNTIYF	TGTGCCAGCACCAAGGGTGATGGAAACACCATATATTTT	NA	TRBJ1-3	TRBV5-4	NA
CATSRSKAGNSPLHF	TGTGCCACCAGCAGGTCAAAAGCAGGGAATTCACCCCTCCACTTT	NA	TRBJ1-6	TRBV15	NA
CATSTQRGGSDTGELFF	TGTGCCACCAGCACTCAGAGGGGAGGATCGGACACCGGGGAGCTGTTTTTT	NA	TRBJ2-2	TRBV15	NA